Each of the 5 T cell receptor beta chains below was sequenced from the same sample in a study of cytomegalovirus exposure and HLA in healthy donors. The table came from immunoSEQ multiplex PCR; TCRdb's copy has only in-frame clones and leaves some out. The sample has 90,000 to 110,000 clones; 86% are singletons. The sequencing sample was made of PBMCs. Receptor source: a woman in her late teens or twenties in good health and CMV-seropositive.

The V call is TRBV5-4, the J call TRBJ1-6; D might be TRBD1 (5 bases). From germline, CDR1 is SGHNT and CDR2 YYREEE (reference sequence). The CDR3 extends over 15 amino acids. The V end was cut by 4 bases, the J end by 7 bases, with 15 bases between. The CDR3: CASSREGSGNSPLHF. The CDR3 DNA sequence: TGTGCCAGCAGCCGGGAGGGGTCGGGGAATTCACCCCTCCACTTT.

V gene TRBV5-4 combines with J gene TRBJ2-7; 10 bases match TRBD2. V lost 1 base to trimming and J lost 3 bases; unmatched junction nucleotides: 1. The CDR3 sequence is 14 residues long. Per the germline V gene, CDR1 is SGHNT and CDR2 is YYREEE (reference sequence). CDR3 in amino acids: CASSLTSGVYEQYF. The CDR3 DNA reads TGTGCCAGCAGCTTGACTAGCGGGGTCTACGAGCAGTACTTC.

To note about this clone: The same CDR3 can be traced to other DNA sequences in this sample. The rearrangement uses TRBV6-5 and TRBJ1-1, with D possibly being TRBD1 (5 bases). CDR1 is MNHEY and CDR2 is SVGAGI in the germline V gene. The CDR3 spans 13 residues. V was shortened by 6 bases and J by 0 bases, with 8 bases between the two germline ends. DNA of the CDR3: TGTGCCAGCAGCCTGACAGTGAACACTGAAGCTTTCTTT. It is translated as CASSLTVNTEAFF.

The rearrangement links TRBV5-1 to TRBJ2-1; 10 nucleotides agree with TRBD2. Germline loops: CDR1 SGHRS, CDR2 YFSETQ. The CDR3 has 16 residues. V was clipped by 5 bases and J by 0 bases; unmatched bases: 5. The CDR3 loop reads CASRPLAGSSYNEQFF. CDR3 in DNA: TGCGCCAGCAGACCACTAGCGGGGAGCTCCTACAATGAGCAGTTCTTC.

The chain joins TRBV6-1 to TRBJ2-1; TRBD2 aligns across 8 bases. V lost 5 bases, J lost 9 bases, and 6 bases stayed unmatched. This CDR3 comprises 13 residues. Per germline, CDR1 MNHNS and CDR2 SASEGT. CDR3 in DNA: TGTGCCAGCAGTCTAGCGGGCTACGGTGAGCAGTTCTTC. Amino acids: CASSLAGYGEQFF.